This T cell receptor (beta chain) was profiled in a study of CD8+ T cells in alopecia areata (dated by TCRdb to the late 2010s). Some background on the complete study: High-throughput TCRbeta sequencing was used to examine T cell clonal expansion in alopecia areata in both the C3H/HeJ mouse model and human patients. RNA was extracted with the PAXgene miRNA kit for fixed scalp, the miRNeasy kit for PBMCs, and the RNeasy kit for mouse skin. Scalp clonality was compared among normal scalp (n=4), patchy alopecia areata scalp (n=8), and alopecia totalis/universalis scalp (n=8). Scalp tissue and sorted CD4+ and CD8+ peripheral blood T cells from patchy and totalis/universalis alopecia areata patients and from healthy controls were covered by human TCRbeta sequencing. TCRbeta CDR3 regions were amplified by immunoSEQ multiplex PCR with 35 Vbeta forward and 13 Jbeta reverse primers.

What the authors observed across the whole study: Compared with normal scalp, lesional scalp had higher clonality and more expanded CD8+ clones, particularly in alopecia totalis/universalis, a pattern that suggests antigenic drive. Scalp TCR repertoire analysis is complicated because resident alphabeta T cells in normal human skin are also sequenced, whereas mouse skin is dominated by gammadelta T cells. Shared TCR sequences between patients were less evident than in mice, which may be partly attributable to HLA diversity in the patient population.

Library construction relied on the immunoSEQ multiplex PCR assay. To provide template for TCR sequencing, every sample had RNA extracted and reverse transcribed into cDNA. SuperScript III was used for first-strand cDNA synthesis, primed with a 2:1 mix of oligo-dT and random hexamers. A synthetic immune receptor repertoire was used to measure amplification bias, and any remaining bias was corrected computationally. The published analysis was carried out like this. After raw reads were preprocessed to remove errors, the CDR3 was defined following IMGT conventions as running from the conserved cysteine to phenylalanine. To get clonality, Shannon entropy was normalized by log2 of the number of productive unique TCRs and the result was subtracted from 1. CD4 or CD8 identity of scalp clones was inferred by cross-referencing scalp TCRbeta sequences with sorted blood CD4 and CD8 repertoires. TCRdb re-hosts the immuneACCESS table, in-frame sequences only. Its copies lack some clones; in the studies checked, an unresolved V gene accounts for under half of them, and the cause for the rest is not known. V, J and clone size derive from that table, while D and trimming were established from the DNA sequence. The sample contains about 110,000 clones, under 60% of them found a single time. Jointly, the top ten make up approximately 23% of the sample.

V drops 3 bases and J drops 8 bases, leaving 20 bases in between. Measured from the cysteine to the phenylalanine, the CDR3 is 16 residues long. Kept here is only the CDR3 DNA, which spans 48 bases and is read in frame from base 1. Reading the germline V gene gives CDR1 SGHAT and CDR2 FQNNGV. Peripheral blood and lesional scalp punch biopsies were obtained from patients with alopecia areata. PBMCs were isolated by density centrifugation and stained for CD3, CD4 and CD8, after which CD4+ and CD8+ T cells were sorted on a FACSAria. The untreated alopecia areata patients were recruited through a multicenter biomarker study. For about 5 biomarker-study patients, blood CD8+ T cells were further sorted into NKG2D-low and NKG2D-high fractions. Concerning this clone: There is no known antigen for this receptor. One base away there is no much larger clone; base qualities are not given.

Sequenced: NKG2D-low CD8+ T cells sorted from blood. The cell subset or site label, as the study defines it: sorted CD8+ NKG2D-low blood T cells. In this chain, TRBV11-2 is recombined with TRBJ2-1, with the D segment identity uncertain. This TCR was recovered from a human donor with alopecia areata. For the CDR3, the sequence is CASSLFWTDPRDEQFF. The DNA sequence is TGTGCCAGCAGCTTGTTTTGGACGGATCCCAGAGATGAGCAGTTCTTC.